The entry below describes one T cell receptor (beta chain). This clone was seen a single time. What this receptor recognizes is not known. The input lacks base qualities; no much larger clone sits a single base away. The CDR3 regions of human TCRbeta chains were analyzed by immunosequencing. The paper's data handling went like this. TCRs in the repertoires were matched against a reference library of SARS-CoV-2-specific TCRs that had been generated with the MIRA antigen-specificity platform. Breadth meant the fraction of unique TCRs that were SARS-CoV-2-associated, whereas depth meant the fraction of total T cells that were SARS-CoV-2-associated. Each spike-specific TCR was assigned to its reactive spike region and to a CD4 or CD8 class using the MIRA data. Log10-transformed breadth and depth values were compared by one-way ANOVA with Sidak's multiple comparisons tests. The immuneACCESS repertoire file appears here via TCRdb, limited to in-frame rearrangements. These files lack a portion of the clones; in checked studies, under half of the deficit traces to unresolved V genes, and the cause of the others is not known. V, J and clone size derive from that table, while D and trimming were established from the DNA sequence. Recorded for this sample are roughly 130,000 clones; about 90% of them occurred a single time. In total, the top ten clones hold roughly 7.5% of the sample.

The source of the sample is a study of T cell responses to AZD1222 COVID-19 vaccine (dated by TCRdb to about 2021). Notes on the research overall: A total of more than 230 trial participants underwent TCR sequencing, of whom under 220 had received two doses of AZD1222 and roughly 26 had received two doses of the MenACWY control vaccine. Enrollment into the trials was organized by age into subgroups of 18-55, 56-69 and 70-plus years, and those subgroups contained roughly 140, 27 and 60 TCR-sequenced participants, respectively.

Results the study describes overall, beyond this receptor: After two AZD1222 doses, both the breadth and the depth of spike-specific TCRs were significantly higher than at day 0 and than in MenACWY recipients. No day 14 peak-response samples were available, so repertoires were characterized only after the peak T cell response. Conclusions about previously exposed vaccinees were limited because only six AZD1222 recipients were SARS-CoV-2 seropositive at baseline. CD4 TCRs associated with the vaccine covered the entire spike protein, and the dominant responses were in regions 160-218 and 743-854. Epitopes outside the regions mutated in the B.1.351 and B.1.1.7 variants were reportedly recognized by nearly half of the unique spike-specific TCRs. Participants were mostly white British, with more females than males. The authors suggested clonal diversity may have been underestimated. The 56-69-year group was small, and its depth increase did not reach significance, likely because of low power.

From the germline V gene (reference sequence), CDR1 is MNHEY and CDR2 is SMNVEV. A distance of 6 bases separates the germline ends of V and J, which lose 2 bases and 0 bases respectively. Reading from cysteine to phenylalanine, the CDR3 counts 14 amino acids. Of all the DNA, just the CDR3 is kept, 42 bases in frame from base 1. Explained via the paper, the time point label denotes: about 28 days (+/-7) after the second vaccine dose. What this sample's treatment or condition label stands for: meningococcal conjugate vaccine given as trial control. The vaccinee samples were drawn from two UK trials, COV001 and COV002, one of which was a single-blind randomized controlled phase 2/3 trial testing AZD1222 (ChAdOx1 nCoV-19) in healthy adults. For TCRbeta chain sequencing, PBMC samples from trial participants were taken at day 0 and at day 28 after the second dose.

This clonotype was sampled from an adult who received the MenACWY meningococcal vaccine as a control. This chain is built from TRBV27 and TRBJ2-3, with no confident D gene call. Sequenced material: peripheral blood, taken 28 days after the second dose of the MenACWY control vaccine. DNA sequence: TGTGCCAGCAGTTTAATGGTCAGCACAGATACGCAGTATTTT. This is translated as CASSLMVSTDTQYF.